This T cell receptor (beta chain) was identified in a study of Graves' ophthalmopathy and Graves' hyperthyroidism. In its sample, this clonotype was seen many times. TCR beta CDR3 regions were amplified from RNA transcripts. HTBI-primed first-round RT-PCR preceded second-round multiplex PCR. TCRdb independently ran MiXCR on the multiplex PCR reads; one entry per CDR3 protein. The sample contains a few hundred thousand distinct CDR3 sequences, roughly 15% of which appear only once. Symptoms, serum thyroxine and TRAb, thyroid ultrasound, and orbital computed tomography formed the diagnostic basis. With 4 bases removed from V and 2 bases from J, the gap between germline ends came to 13 bases. This CDR3 is 14 amino acids long. Germline V lookup: CDR1 SGHKS, CDR2 YYEKEE (reference sequence).

The rearrangement links TRBV5-5 to TRBJ2-7; maybe TRBD1 (5 bases). The sequenced sample consisted of peripheral blood. The receptor was isolated from an adult woman with stable Graves' hyperthyroidism. CDR3 amino acids: CASSPYDSPYEQYF. In DNA, the CDR3 is TGTGCCAGCAGCCCGTACGACAGCCCCTACGAGCAGTACTTC.